This entry concerns a single T cell receptor (beta chain). The antigen is not known. The data were produced by immunoSEQ multiplex PCR, yet TCRdb's version contains in-frame clones alone and is incomplete. Here the sample spans about 110,000 clones, 70% to 90% being singletons. Timing groups of about 4 and about 12 weeks for second doses were pooled. CDR3 length: 16 residues. V lost 2 bases to trimming and J lost 0 bases, with 11 bases between them. Germline V CDR1 and CDR2: MDHEN, SYDVKM. This sample was taken from a study of T cell responses to AZD1222 COVID-19 vaccine. The study's findings and limits: Among spike-specific TCRs, nearly half reportedly target unmutated variant regions. Samples come after the peak T cell response, not at day 14.

The sample was peripheral blood, taken 28 days after the second AZD1222 dose. This sequence was found in an adult who received the AZD1222 COVID-19 vaccine. The chain joins TRBV28 to TRBJ2-1; D uncertain. The CDR3, as DNA: TGTGCCAGCAGTTTACCGATTTACCGCTCCTACAATGAGCAGTTCTTC. The encoded protein is CASSLPIYRSYNEQFF.